This T cell receptor (beta chain) was retrieved from a study of blood T cell repertoires in COVID-19. Repertoires were generated with immunoSEQ multiplex PCR, while TCRdb's copy carries only in-frame clones and drops some. The table records 150,000 to 200,000 clones, more than 80% of them present only once. This clone has only one observation. The CDR3 loop spans 13 amino acids. Germline CDR1 is MNHEY and CDR2 is SVGAGI. The ends lost 8 bases at V and 4 bases at J; junction bases unmatched: 7. Specimen: peripheral blood. The genes are TRBV6-5 and TRBJ1-2, with 7 nucleotides matching TRBD1. The sequence was obtained from a woman over 75 with COVID-19, enrolled during active disease. CDR3 coding DNA: TGTGCCAGCGGTACGACAGGGTCCTATGGCTACACCTTC. Its translation: CASGTTGSYGYTF.